This record looks at one T cell receptor beta chain sequence and its context. Researchers ran the PCR with 60 Vbeta and 13 Jbeta primers. Produced via immunoSEQ multiplex PCR; TCRdb's table is partial and in-frame only. The repertoire holds roughly 150,000 clones, with 80% to 90% as singletons. The data were taken from a study of cytomegalovirus exposure and HLA in healthy donors. Trimming stripped 9 bases from V and 10 bases from J, with 7 bases between. Germline V gene sequence: CDR1 LNHDA, CDR2 SQIVND (reference sequence). The CDR3 runs 9 residues. The chain is built from TRBV19 and TRBJ1-5, with D possibly being TRBD1 (6 bases). The sequenced sample was PBMCs. This sequence was found in a male donor in good health and CMV-seronegative. This CDR3 is CASGTPQHF. The CDR3 DNA reads TGTGCCAGCGGGACACCCCAGCATTTT.